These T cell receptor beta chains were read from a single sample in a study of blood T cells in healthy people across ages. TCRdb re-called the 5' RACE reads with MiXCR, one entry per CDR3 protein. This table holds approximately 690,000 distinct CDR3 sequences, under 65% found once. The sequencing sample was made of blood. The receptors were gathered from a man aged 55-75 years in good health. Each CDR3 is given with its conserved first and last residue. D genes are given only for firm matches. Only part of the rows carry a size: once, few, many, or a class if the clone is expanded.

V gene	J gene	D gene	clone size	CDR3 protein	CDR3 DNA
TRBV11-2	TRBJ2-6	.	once	CASSLVFRGLGSGANVLTF	TGTGCCAGCAGCTTAGTTTTCAGGGGCTTGGGCTCTGGGGCCAACGTCCTGACTTTC
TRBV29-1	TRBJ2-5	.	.	CSVSSVYETQYF	TGCAGCGTTAGCTCCGTATACGAGACCCAGTACTTC
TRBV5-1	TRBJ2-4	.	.	CASSWGEGAKNIQYF	TGCGCCAGCAGCTGGGGGGAAGGTGCCAAAAACATTCAGTACTTC
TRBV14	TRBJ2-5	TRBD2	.	CASSPGIAGADQETQYF	TGTGCCAGCAGCCCAGGAATAGCGGGGGCCGACCAAGAGACCCAGTACTTC
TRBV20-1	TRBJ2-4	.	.	CSASVREQANIQYF	TGCAGTGCTAGTGTCCGGGAACAGGCAAACATTCAGTACTTC
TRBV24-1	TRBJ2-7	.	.	CATSTVGISYEQYF	TGTGCCACCAGTACCGTCGGGATCTCCTACGAGCAGTACTTC
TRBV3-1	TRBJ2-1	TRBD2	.	CASSQRKRGHAYNEQFF	TGTGCCAGCAGCCAAAGGAAGCGGGGGCATGCCTACAATGAGCAGTTCTTC
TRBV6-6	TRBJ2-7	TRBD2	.	CASSYPGTSAYEQYF	TGTGCCAGCAGTTACCCCGGGACTAGCGCCTACGAGCAGTACTTC
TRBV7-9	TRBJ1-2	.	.	CASSSVGQRYGYTF	TGTGCCAGCAGCTCGGTCGGACAGCGCTATGGCTACACCTTC
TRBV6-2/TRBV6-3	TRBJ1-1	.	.	CASNVRQATRLTEAFF	TGTGCCAGCAACGTAAGACAGGCCACCCGACTGACTGAAGCTTTCTTT
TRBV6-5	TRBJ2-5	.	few	CASSGRGETQYF	TGTGCCAGCAGTGGCAGAGGGGAGACCCAGTACTTC
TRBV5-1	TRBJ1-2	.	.	CASSLPGTYGYTF	TGCGCCAGCAGCTTGCCGGGGACCTATGGCTACACCTTC
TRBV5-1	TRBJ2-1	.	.	CASTPLEYNEQFF	TGCGCCAGCACCCCCTTAGAATACAATGAGCAGTTCTTC
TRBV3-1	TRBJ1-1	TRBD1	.	CASSQDPTGHTEAFF	TGTGCCAGCAGCCAAGACCCGACAGGGCACACTGAAGCTTTCTTT
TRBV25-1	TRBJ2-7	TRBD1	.	CASSAPGQGVFGQYF	TGTGCCAGCAGTGCCCCGGGACAGGGTGTATTCGGGCAGTACTTC
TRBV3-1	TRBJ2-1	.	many	CASSFARGNEQFF	TGTGCCAGCAGTTTCGCGAGGGGGAATGAGCAGTTCTTC
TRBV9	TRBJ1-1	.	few	CASSVVQGSTEAFF	TGTGCCAGCAGCGTAGTACAAGGGAGCACTGAAGCTTTCTTT
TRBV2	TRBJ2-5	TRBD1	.	CASVMGQGGLETQYF	TGTGCCAGCGTCATGGGACAGGGAGGGTTAGAGACCCAGTACTTC
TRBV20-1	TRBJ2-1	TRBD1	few	CSARFGTGYNEQFF	TGCAGTGCCCGGTTCGGGACAGGCTACAATGAGCAGTTCTTC
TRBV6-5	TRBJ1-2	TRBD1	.	CASSYARDRYTF	TGTGCCAGCAGTTACGCACGGGACAGATACACCTTC
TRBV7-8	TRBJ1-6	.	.	CASSPLTRSNSPLHF	TGTGCCAGCAGCCCCCTCACAAGAAGTAATTCACCCCTCCACTTT
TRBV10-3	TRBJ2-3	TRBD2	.	CAISELGGASTDTQYF	TGTGCCATCAGTGAGCTCGGGGGGGCTAGCACAGATACGCAGTATTTT
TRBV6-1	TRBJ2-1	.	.	CASSEAWREGEQFF	TGTGCCAGCAGTGAAGCATGGCGGGAAGGCGAGCAGTTCTTC
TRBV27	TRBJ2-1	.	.	CADHTLRTPDYNEQFF	TGTGCCGACCACACCCTCCGAACTCCCGACTACAATGAGCAGTTCTTC
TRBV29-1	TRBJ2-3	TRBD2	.	CSVELAGGPSDTQYF	TGCAGCGTTGAACTAGCGGGGGGCCCCTCAGATACGCAGTATTTT
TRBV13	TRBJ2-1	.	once	CASSLTGTRSYNEQFF	TGTGCCAGCAGCTTAACAGGGACCCGCTCCTACAATGAGCAGTTCTTC
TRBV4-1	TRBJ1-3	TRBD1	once	CASSQVEPWVDRTTGNTIYF	TGCGCCAGCAGCCAAGTTGAGCCGTGGGTGGACAGGACGACTGGAAACACCATATATTTT
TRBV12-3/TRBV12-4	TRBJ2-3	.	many	CASSFGVAADTQYF	TGTGCCAGCAGTTTTGGAGTGGCCGCAGATACGCAGTATTTT
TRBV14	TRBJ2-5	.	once	CASSHQWAGETQYF	TGTGCCAGCAGCCACCAATGGGCAGGGGAGACCCAGTACTTC
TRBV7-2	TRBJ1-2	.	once	CASSLSTVCTF	TGTGCCAGCAGCTTAAGTACAGTCTGCACCTTC
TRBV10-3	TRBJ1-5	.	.	CAISEQGHQPQHF	TGTGCCATCAGTGAGCAGGGCCATCAGCCCCAGCATTTT
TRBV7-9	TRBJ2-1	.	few	CASSLNSGVSNEQFF	TGTGCCAGCAGCTTAAATAGCGGCGTCTCCAATGAGCAGTTCTTC
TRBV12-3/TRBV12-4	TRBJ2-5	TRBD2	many	CASSGGGNEETQYF	TGTGCCAGCAGCGGCGGGGGAAACGAAGAGACCCAGTACTTC
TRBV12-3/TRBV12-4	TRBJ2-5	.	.	CASSPGPGQAQYF	TGTGCCAGCAGTCCCGGACCCGGGCAGGCCCAGTACTTC
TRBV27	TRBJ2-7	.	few	CASSFFGQTYEQYF	.
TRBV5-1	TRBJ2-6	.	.	CASSWGTTGANVLTF	TGCGCCAGCAGCTGGGGGACAACTGGGGCCAACGTCCTGACTTTC
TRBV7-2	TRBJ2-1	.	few	CASSLARTAGEQFF	TGTGCCAGCAGCTTAGCCAGGACGGCGGGCGAGCAGTTCTTC
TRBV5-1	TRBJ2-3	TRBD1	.	CASRRTGYTDTQYF	TGCGCCAGCCGCCGGACAGGATACACAGATACGCAGTATTTT
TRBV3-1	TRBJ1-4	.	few	CASSTRVGRGNEKLFF	TGTGCCAGCAGCACTAGGGTCGGGCGGGGGAATGAAAAACTGTTTTTT
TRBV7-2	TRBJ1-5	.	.	CASSSSSGAPYQPQHF	TGTGCCAGCAGCTCTTCGTCCGGGGCCCCATATCAGCCCCAGCATTTT
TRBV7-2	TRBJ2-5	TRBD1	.	CASSIDRGQETQYF	TGTGCCAGCAGCATTGACAGGGGGCAGGAGACCCAGTACTTC
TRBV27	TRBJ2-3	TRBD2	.	CASSFSGGTDTQYF	TGTGCCAGCAGTTTTAGCGGGGGCACAGATACGCAGTATTTT
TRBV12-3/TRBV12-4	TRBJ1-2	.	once	CASSLSGLEGYTF	TGTGCCAGCAGTTTAAGTGGGCTTGAGGGCTACACCTTC
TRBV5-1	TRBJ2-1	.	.	CASSLEVGTSGFF	TGCGCCAGCAGCTTGGAAGTCGGGACGAGCGGGTTCTTC
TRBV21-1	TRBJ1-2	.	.	CASSKWGRGLRYGYTF	TGTGCCAGCAGCAAATGGGGCAGGGGGCTACGCTATGGCTACACCTTC
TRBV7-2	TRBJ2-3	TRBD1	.	CASSLADDRVDTQYF	TGTGCCAGCAGCTTAGCGGACGACAGGGTAGATACGCAGTATTTT
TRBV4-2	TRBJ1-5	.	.	CASSQVTAYSNQPQHF	TGTGCCAGCAGCCAAGTGACAGCTTATAGCAATCAGCCCCAGCATTTT
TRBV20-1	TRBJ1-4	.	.	CSARDPQQVEKLFF	TGCAGTGCTAGAGATCCCCAACAGGTGGAAAAACTGTTTTTT